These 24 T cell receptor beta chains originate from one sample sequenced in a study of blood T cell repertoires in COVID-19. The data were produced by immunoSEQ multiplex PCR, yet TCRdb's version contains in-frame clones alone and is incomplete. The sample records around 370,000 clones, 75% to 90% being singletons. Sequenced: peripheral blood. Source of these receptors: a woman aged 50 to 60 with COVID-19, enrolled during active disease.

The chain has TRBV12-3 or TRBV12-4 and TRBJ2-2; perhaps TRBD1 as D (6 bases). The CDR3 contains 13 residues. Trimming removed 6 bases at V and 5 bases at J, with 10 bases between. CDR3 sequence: CASRRGGTGELFF. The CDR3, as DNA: TGTGCCAGCAGACGAGGGGGTACCGGGGAGCTGTTTTTT.

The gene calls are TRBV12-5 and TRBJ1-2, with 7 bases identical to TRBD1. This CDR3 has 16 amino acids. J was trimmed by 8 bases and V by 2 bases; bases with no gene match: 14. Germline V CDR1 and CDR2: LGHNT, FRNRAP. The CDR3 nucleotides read TGTGCTAGTGGTTTGCCTGACCAGGGGGTAGCGCGGGGCTACACCTTC. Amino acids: CASGLPDQGVARGYTF.

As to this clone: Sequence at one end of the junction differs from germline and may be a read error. Written as DNA, the CDR3 is TGTGCCAGCGGCCACTCCAGGGCGGGGGAGCAGTACTTC. It translates to CASGHSRAGEQYF. V is TRBV3-1 (or the pseudogene TRBV3-2) and J is TRBJ2-7; maybe TRBD2 (6 bases). From germline, CDR1 is LGHDT and CDR2 YNNKEL (reference sequence). There are 13 residues in the CDR3.

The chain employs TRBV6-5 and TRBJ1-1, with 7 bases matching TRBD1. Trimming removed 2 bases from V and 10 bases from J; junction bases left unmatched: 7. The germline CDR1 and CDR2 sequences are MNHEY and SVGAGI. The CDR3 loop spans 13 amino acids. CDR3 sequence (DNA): TGTGCCAGCAGTTACAAACAGGGGTTTGGAGCTTTCTTT. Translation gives CASSYKQGFGAFF.

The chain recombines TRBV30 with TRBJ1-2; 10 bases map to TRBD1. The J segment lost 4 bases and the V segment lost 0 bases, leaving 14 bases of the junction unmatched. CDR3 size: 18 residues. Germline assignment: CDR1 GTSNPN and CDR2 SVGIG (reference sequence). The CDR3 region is CAWSVLRMGDRGPYGYTF. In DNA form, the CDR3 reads TGTGCCTGGAGTGTACTTCGGATGGGAGACAGGGGGCCCTATGGCTACACCTTC.

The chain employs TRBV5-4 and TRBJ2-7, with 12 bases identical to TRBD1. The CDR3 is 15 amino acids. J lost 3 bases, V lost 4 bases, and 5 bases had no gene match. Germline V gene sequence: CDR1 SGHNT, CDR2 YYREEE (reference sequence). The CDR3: CASSPGTGGIYEQYF. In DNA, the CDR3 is TGTGCCAGCAGCCCGGGGACAGGGGGCATCTACGAGCAGTACTTC.

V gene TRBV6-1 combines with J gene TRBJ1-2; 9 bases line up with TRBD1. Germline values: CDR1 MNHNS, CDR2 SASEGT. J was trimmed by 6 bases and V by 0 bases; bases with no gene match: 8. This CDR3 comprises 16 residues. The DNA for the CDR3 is TGTGCCAGCAGTGAAGCCGGGACAGGGAATATCAATGGCTACACCTTC. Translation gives CASSEAGTGNINGYTF.

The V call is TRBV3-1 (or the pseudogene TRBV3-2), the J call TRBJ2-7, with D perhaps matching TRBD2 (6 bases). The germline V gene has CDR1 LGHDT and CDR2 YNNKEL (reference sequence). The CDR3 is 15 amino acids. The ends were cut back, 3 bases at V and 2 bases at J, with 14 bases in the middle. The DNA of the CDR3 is TGTGCCAGCAGCCACTTAGCGGCACGGGCCTACGAGCAGTACTTC. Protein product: CASSHLAARAYEQYF.

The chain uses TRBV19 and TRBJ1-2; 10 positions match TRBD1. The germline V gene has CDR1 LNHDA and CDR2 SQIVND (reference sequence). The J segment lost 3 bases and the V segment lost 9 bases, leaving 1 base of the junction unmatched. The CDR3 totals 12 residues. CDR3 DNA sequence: TGTGCCAGCGGGACAGGGGACTATGGCTACACCTTC. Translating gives CASGTGDYGYTF. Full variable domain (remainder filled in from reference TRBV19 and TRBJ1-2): DGGITQSPKYLFRKEGQNVTLSCEQNLNHDAMYWYRQDPGQGLRLIYYSQIVNDFQKGDIAEGYSVSREKKESFPLTVTSAQKNPTAFYLCASGTGDYGYTFGSGTRLTVV.

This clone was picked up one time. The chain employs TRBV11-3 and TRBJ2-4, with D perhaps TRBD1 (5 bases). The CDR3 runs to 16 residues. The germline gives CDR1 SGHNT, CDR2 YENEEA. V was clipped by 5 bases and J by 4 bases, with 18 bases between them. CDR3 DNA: TGTGCCAGCAGCCACAACCCCCAGGGTGGGAAAAACATTCAGTACTTC. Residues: CASSHNPQGGKNIQYF.

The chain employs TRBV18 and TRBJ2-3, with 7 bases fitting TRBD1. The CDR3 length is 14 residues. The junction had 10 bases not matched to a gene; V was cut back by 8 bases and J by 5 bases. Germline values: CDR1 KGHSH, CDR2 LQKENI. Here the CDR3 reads CASKGQVRIDTQYF. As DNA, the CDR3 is TGTGCCAGCAAAGGACAGGTCCGAATAGATACGCAGTATTTT.

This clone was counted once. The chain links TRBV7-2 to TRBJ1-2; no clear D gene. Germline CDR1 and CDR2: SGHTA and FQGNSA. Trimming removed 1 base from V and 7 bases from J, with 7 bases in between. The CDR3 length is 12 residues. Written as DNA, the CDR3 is TGTGCCAGCAGCTTAGGGGAGGGTGGCTACACCTTC. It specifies CASSLGEGGYTF.

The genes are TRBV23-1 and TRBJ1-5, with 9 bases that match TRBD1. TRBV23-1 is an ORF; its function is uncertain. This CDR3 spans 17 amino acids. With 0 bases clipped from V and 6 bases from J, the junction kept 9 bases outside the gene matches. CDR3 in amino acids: CASSQSGTGRVGQPQHF. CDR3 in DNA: TGCGCCAGCAGTCAATCGGGGACAGGGAGGGTCGGTCAGCCCCAGCATTTT.

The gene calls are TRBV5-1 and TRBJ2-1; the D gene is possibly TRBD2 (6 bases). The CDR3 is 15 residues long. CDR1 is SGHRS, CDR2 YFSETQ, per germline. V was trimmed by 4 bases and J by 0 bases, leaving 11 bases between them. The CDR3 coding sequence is TGCGCCAGCAGCGGTGGGGGGTCCTCCTACAATGAGCAGTTCTTC. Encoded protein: CASSGGGSSYNEQFF.

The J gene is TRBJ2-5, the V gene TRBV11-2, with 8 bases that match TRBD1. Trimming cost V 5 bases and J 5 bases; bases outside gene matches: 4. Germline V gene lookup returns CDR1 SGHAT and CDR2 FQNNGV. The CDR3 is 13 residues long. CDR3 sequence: CASSTWTGETQYF. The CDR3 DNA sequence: TGTGCCAGCAGCACGTGGACAGGGGAGACCCAGTACTTC.

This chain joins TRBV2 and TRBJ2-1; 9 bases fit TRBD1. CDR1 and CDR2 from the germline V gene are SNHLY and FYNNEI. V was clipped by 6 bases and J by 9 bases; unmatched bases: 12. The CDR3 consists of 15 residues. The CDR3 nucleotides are TGTGCCAGCAGCCCACCGGGACAGGGTAAGGGTGAGCAGTTCTTC. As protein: CASSPPGQGKGEQFF. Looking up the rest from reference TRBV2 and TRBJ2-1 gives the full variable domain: EPEVTQTPSHQVTQMGQEVILRCVPISNHLYFYWYRQILGQKVEFLVSFYNNEISEKSEIFDDQFSVERPDGSNFTLKIRSTKLEDSAMYFCASSPPGQGKGEQFFGPGTRLTVL.

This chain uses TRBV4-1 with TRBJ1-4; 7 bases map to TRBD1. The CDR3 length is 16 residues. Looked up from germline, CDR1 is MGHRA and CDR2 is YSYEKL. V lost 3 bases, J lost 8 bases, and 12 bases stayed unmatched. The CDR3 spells CASSHLPTGDREKLFF. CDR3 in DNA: TGCGCCAGCAGCCATCTGCCTACAGGGGACCGGGAAAAACTGTTTTTT.

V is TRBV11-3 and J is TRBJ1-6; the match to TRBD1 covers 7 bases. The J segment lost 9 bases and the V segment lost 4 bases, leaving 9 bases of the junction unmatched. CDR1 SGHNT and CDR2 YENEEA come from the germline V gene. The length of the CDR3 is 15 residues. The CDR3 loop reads CASSSSGQTGSPLHF. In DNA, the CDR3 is TGTGCCAGCAGCTCTTCGGGACAGACAGGTTCACCCCTCCACTTT.

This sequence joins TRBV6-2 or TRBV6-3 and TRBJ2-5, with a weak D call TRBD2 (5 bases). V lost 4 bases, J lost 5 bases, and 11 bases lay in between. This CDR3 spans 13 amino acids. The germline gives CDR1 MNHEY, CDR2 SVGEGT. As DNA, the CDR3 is TGTGCCAGCAGTTCCTGGCGGGCTGAGACCCAGTACTTC. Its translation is CASSSWRAETQYF.

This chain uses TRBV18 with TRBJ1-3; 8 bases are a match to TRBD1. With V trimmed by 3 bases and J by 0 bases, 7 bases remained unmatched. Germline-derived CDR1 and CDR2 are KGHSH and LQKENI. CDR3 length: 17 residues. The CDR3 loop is CASSPTNTGGSGNTIYF. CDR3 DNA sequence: TGTGCCAGCTCACCGACTAACACAGGGGGCTCTGGAAACACCATATATTTT.

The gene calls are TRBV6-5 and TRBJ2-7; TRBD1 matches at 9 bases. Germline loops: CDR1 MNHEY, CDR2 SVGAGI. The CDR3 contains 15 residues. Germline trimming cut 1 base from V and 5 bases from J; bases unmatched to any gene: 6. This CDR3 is CASSYYGTGSNEQYF. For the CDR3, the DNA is TGTGCCAGCAGTTACTATGGGACAGGGTCCAACGAGCAGTACTTC.

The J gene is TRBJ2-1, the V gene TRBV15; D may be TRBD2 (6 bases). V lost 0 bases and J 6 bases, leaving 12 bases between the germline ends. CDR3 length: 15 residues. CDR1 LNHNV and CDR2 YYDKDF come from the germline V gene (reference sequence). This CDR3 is CATSRDREVFNEQFF. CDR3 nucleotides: TGTGCCACCAGCAGAGACAGGGAGGTATTCAATGAGCAGTTCTTC.

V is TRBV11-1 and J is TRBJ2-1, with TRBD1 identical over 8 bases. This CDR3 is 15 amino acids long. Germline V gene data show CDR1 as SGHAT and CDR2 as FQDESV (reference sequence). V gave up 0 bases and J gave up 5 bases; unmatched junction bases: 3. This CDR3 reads CASSLADRVNNEQFF. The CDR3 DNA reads TGTGCCAGCAGCTTAGCGGACAGGGTAAACAATGAGCAGTTCTTC.

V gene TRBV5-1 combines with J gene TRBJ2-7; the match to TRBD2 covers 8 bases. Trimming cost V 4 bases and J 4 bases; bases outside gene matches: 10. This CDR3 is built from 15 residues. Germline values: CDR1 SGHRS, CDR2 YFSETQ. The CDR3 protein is CASSGPGLEFYEQYF. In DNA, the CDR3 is TGCGCCAGCAGCGGACCGGGACTAGAATTTTACGAGCAGTACTTC. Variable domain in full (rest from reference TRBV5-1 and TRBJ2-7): KAGVTQTPRYLIKTRGQQVTLSCSPISGHRSVSWYQQTPGQGLQFLFEYFSETQRNKGNFPGRFSGRQFSNSRSEMNVSTLELGDSALYLCASSGPGLEFYEQYFGPGTRLTVT.